Listed below are T cell receptor beta chains from one sample, sequenced in a study of beta chain features in type 1 diabetes. Assay: immunoSEQ multiplex PCR; the TCRdb copy retains only in-frame clones and omits some. The table shows about 270,000 clones, with roughly an eighth occurring only once. Sequenced: naive CD4+ T cells from blood. These receptor sequences come from a woman aged 35 to 49 in good health. Both conserved end residues are part of each CDR3. The D gene is left open where the match is weak. The listing skips clone size in some rows; elsewhere it reads once, few, many or a size class.

clone size: few
D gene: TRBD2
V gene: TRBV5-4
J gene: TRBJ2-3
CDR3 length: 17
CDR3 protein: CASNRQEGLAVPDTQYF
CDR3 DNA: TGTGCCAGCAACCGCCAAGAGGGACTAGCGGTCCCAGATACGCAGTATTTT

clone size: NA
D gene: TRBD2
V gene: TRBV7-9
J gene: TRBJ2-5
CDR3 length: 17
CDR3 protein: CASSRTASGVSGETQYF
CDR3 DNA: TGTGCCAGCAGCCGCACGGCTAGCGGGGTCTCTGGGGAGACCCAGTACTTC

clone size: NA
D gene: TRBD2
V gene: TRBV5-4
J gene: TRBJ2-3
CDR3 length: 14
CDR3 protein: CASSSGGSTDTQYF
CDR3 DNA: TGTGCCAGCAGTTCGGGGGGGAGCACAGATACGCAGTATTTT

clone size: few
D gene: NA
V gene: TRBV5-1
J gene: TRBJ2-2
CDR3 length: 17
CDR3 protein: CASSLAIRGRNTGELFF
CDR3 DNA: TGCGCCAGCAGCTTGGCCATCAGGGGACGGAACACCGGGGAGCTGTTTTTT

clone size: many
D gene: TRBD2
V gene: TRBV5-4
J gene: TRBJ2-3
CDR3 length: 16
CDR3 protein: CASSLSGGLSTDTQYF
CDR3 DNA: TGTGCCAGCAGCCTTAGCGGGGGGCTCAGCACAGATACGCAGTATTTT

clone size: NA
D gene: TRBD1
V gene: TRBV5-6
J gene: TRBJ1-1
CDR3 length: 16
CDR3 protein: CASSPIDREMNTEAFF
CDR3 DNA: TGTGCCAGCAGCCCAATAGACAGGGAAATGAACACTGAAGCTTTCTTT

clone size: few
D gene: NA
V gene: TRBV18
J gene: TRBJ2-1
CDR3 length: 16
CDR3 protein: CASSPFEESSYNEQFF
CDR3 DNA: TGTGCCAGCTCACCATTTGAAGAGAGCTCCTACAATGAGCAGTTCTTC

clone size: few
D gene: NA
V gene: TRBV6-1
J gene: TRBJ2-7
CDR3 length: 16
CDR3 protein: CASSELSLDSWYEQYF
CDR3 DNA: TGTGCCAGCAGTGAACTATCCCTGGACAGCTGGTACGAGCAGTACTTC

clone size: NA
D gene: NA
V gene: TRBV5-4
J gene: TRBJ2-1
CDR3 length: 15
CDR3 protein: CASSGGLLSYNEQFF
CDR3 DNA: TGTGCCAGCAGCGGGGGACTTCTCTCCTACAATGAGCAGTTCTTC

clone size: NA
D gene: TRBD2
V gene: TRBV7-9
J gene: TRBJ2-5
CDR3 length: 16
CDR3 protein: CASSDRLAGGRGTQYF
CDR3 DNA: TGTGCCAGCAGCGATCGACTAGCGGGGGGGCGGGGGACCCAGTACTTC

clone size: NA
D gene: NA
V gene: TRBV18
J gene: TRBJ1-5
CDR3 length: 14
CDR3 protein: CASSPVWGDQPQHF
CDR3 DNA: TGTGCCAGCTCACCAGTCTGGGGGGATCAGCCCCAGCATTTT

clone size: NA
D gene: TRBD2
V gene: TRBV5-1
J gene: TRBJ2-1
CDR3 length: 15
CDR3 protein: CASSGGGRTYNEQFF
CDR3 DNA: TGCGCCAGCAGCGGCGGGGGGCGAACCTACAATGAGCAGTTCTTC

clone size: NA
D gene: TRBD1
V gene: TRBV14
J gene: TRBJ1-1
CDR3 length: 14
CDR3 protein: CASSPGQGAAEAFF
CDR3 DNA: TGTGCCAGCAGCCCGGGACAGGGGGCGGCTGAAGCTTTCTTT

clone size: few
D gene: NA
V gene: TRBV18
J gene: TRBJ2-7
CDR3 length: 14
CDR3 protein: CASSPRQGSLEQYF
CDR3 DNA: TGTGCCAGCTCACCGCGGCAGGGTTCCTTAGAGCAGTACTTC

clone size: NA
D gene: NA
V gene: TRBV7-9
J gene: TRBJ2-3
CDR3 length: 15
CDR3 protein: CASSFTSRQTDTQYF
CDR3 DNA: TGTGCCAGCAGCTTCACCTCGAGACAGACAGATACGCAGTATTTT

clone size: few
D gene: NA
V gene: TRBV18
J gene: TRBJ2-5
CDR3 length: 15
CDR3 protein: CASSPPSTSQETQYF
CDR3 DNA: TGTGCCAGCTCACCACCGTCGACTAGCCAAGAGACCCAGTACTTC

clone size: few
D gene: NA
V gene: TRBV5-1
J gene: TRBJ2-3
CDR3 length: 12
CDR3 protein: CASSYPEGTQYF
CDR3 DNA: TGCGCCAGCAGTTACCCGGAGGGAACGCAGTATTTT

clone size: many
D gene: NA
V gene: TRBV13
J gene: TRBJ2-7
CDR3 length: 13
CDR3 protein: CASSPGVINEQYF
CDR3 DNA: TGTGCCAGCAGCCCCGGAGTCATCAACGAGCAGTACTTC

clone size: few
D gene: NA
V gene: TRBV7-2
J gene: TRBJ2-7
CDR3 length: 13
CDR3 protein: CASSLYYSYEQYF
CDR3 DNA: TGTGCCAGCAGCTTATATTATTCCTACGAGCAGTACTTC

clone size: few
D gene: TRBD1
V gene: TRBV7-2
J gene: TRBJ2-1
CDR3 length: 18
CDR3 protein: CASSQRRGPGQGYNEQFF
CDR3 DNA: TGTGCCAGCAGCCAAAGAAGGGGCCCGGGACAGGGTTACAATGAGCAGTTCTTC

clone size: NA
D gene: NA
V gene: TRBV7-2
J gene: TRBJ2-6
CDR3 length: 16
CDR3 protein: CASSLVVGPGANVLTF
CDR3 DNA: TGTGCCAGCAGCTTAGTTGTGGGGCCTGGGGCCAACGTCCTGACTTTC

clone size: few
D gene: NA
V gene: TRBV28
J gene: TRBJ2-1
CDR3 length: 17
CDR3 protein: CASRALTGPRYYNEQFF
CDR3 DNA: TGTGCCAGCAGGGCCCTAACAGGGCCACGGTACTACAATGAGCAGTTCTTC

clone size: NA
D gene: NA
V gene: TRBV18
J gene: TRBJ2-1
CDR3 length: 13
CDR3 protein: CASSPQETDEQFF
CDR3 DNA: TGTGCCAGCTCACCACAGGAGACGGATGAGCAGTTCTTC

clone size: few
D gene: TRBD1
V gene: TRBV7-9
J gene: TRBJ2-7
CDR3 length: 14
CDR3 protein: CASSSTGSSYEQYF
CDR3 DNA: TGTGCCAGCAGCTCGACAGGGAGCTCCTACGAGCAGTACTTC

clone size: few
D gene: TRBD1
V gene: TRBV18
J gene: TRBJ1-4
CDR3 length: 16
CDR3 protein: CASSPLPGTVNEKLFF
CDR3 DNA: TGTGCCAGCTCACCACTGCCTGGGACAGTTAACGAAAAACTGTTTTTT

clone size: NA
D gene: TRBD2
V gene: TRBV5-4
J gene: TRBJ2-3
CDR3 length: 17
CDR3 protein: CASSLPGLAVHTDTQYF
CDR3 DNA: TGTGCCAGCAGCCTGCCAGGACTAGCGGTACACACAGATACGCAGTATTTT

clone size: NA
D gene: TRBD2
V gene: TRBV11-2
J gene: TRBJ2-2
CDR3 length: 18
CDR3 protein: CASSSLPTSGGGTGELFF
CDR3 DNA: TGTGCCAGCAGCTCCCTCCCGACTAGCGGGGGGGGGACCGGGGAGCTGTTTTTT

clone size: many
D gene: NA
V gene: TRBV20-1
J gene: TRBJ2-3
CDR3 length: 11
CDR3 protein: CSAVGADTQYF
CDR3 DNA: TGCAGTGCTGTAGGGGCAGATACGCAGTATTTT

clone size: NA
D gene: TRBD2
V gene: TRBV7-2
J gene: TRBJ2-5
CDR3 length: 18
CDR3 protein: CASSRYQLAGGLEETQYF
CDR3 DNA: TGTGCCAGCAGCCGATACCAACTAGCGGGGGGTCTTGAAGAGACCCAGTACTTC

clone size: few
D gene: TRBD1
V gene: TRBV5-4
J gene: TRBJ1-3
CDR3 length: 18
CDR3 protein: CASSFKGQGPRSGNTIYF
CDR3 DNA: TGTGCCAGCAGCTTTAAGGGACAGGGACCCCGGTCTGGAAACACCATATATTTT

clone size: NA
D gene: NA
V gene: TRBV14
J gene: TRBJ2-1
CDR3 length: 15
CDR3 protein: CASSPKDGTYNEQFF
CDR3 DNA: TGTGCCAGCAGCCCCAAGGACGGGACCTACAATGAGCAGTTCTTC